The T cell receptor (beta chain) described here comes from a study of T cell responses to AZD1222 COVID-19 vaccine. Comment on this clone: The target antigen is unknown.

Whole-study findings and limits: Repertoires were sampled only after the peak T cell response. At study baseline, merely more than 5 AZD1222 recipients were seropositive. Spike was spanned by vaccine-associated CD4 TCRs, which were dominant at 160-218 and 743-854. There were mostly white British donors and more females than males, and clonal diversity was possibly underestimated.

Assay: immunoSEQ multiplex PCR; the TCRdb copy retains only in-frame clones and omits some. The sample consists of 95,000 to 150,000 clones, about 90% of them appearing once. CDR1 SGHTA and CDR2 FQGTGA come from the germline V gene. Unmatched junction bases numbered 0, after V lost 5 bases and J lost 5 bases. The CDR3 sequence is 12 residues long. The chain links TRBV7-3 to TRBJ2-1, with 7 positions matching TRBD1. The TCR was taken from an adult in good health. Sequencing was performed on peripheral blood, taken on day 0 of MenACWY control vaccination. The CDR3 region is CASSGTDNEQFF. CDR3 nucleotides: TGTGCCAGCAGCGGGACAGACAATGAGCAGTTCTTC.